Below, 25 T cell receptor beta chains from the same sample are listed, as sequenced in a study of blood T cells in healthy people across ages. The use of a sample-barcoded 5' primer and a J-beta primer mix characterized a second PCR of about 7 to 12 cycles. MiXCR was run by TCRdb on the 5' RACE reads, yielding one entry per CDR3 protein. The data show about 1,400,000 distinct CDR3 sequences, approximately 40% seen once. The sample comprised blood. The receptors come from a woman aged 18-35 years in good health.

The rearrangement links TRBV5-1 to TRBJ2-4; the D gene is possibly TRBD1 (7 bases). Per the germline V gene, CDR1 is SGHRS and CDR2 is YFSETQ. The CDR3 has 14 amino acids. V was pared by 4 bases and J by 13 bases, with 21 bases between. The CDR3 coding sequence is TGCGCCAGCAGCACTTCAGGGGGGCTTTGGGAGCAGTACTTC. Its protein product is CASSTSGGLWEQYF. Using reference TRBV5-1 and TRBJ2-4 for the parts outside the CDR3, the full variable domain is KAGVTQTPRYLIKTRGQQVTLSCSPISGHRSVSWYQQTPGQGLQFLFEYFSETQRNKGNFPGRFSGRQFSNSRSEMNVSTLELGDSALYLCASSTSGGLWEQYFGAGTRLSVL.

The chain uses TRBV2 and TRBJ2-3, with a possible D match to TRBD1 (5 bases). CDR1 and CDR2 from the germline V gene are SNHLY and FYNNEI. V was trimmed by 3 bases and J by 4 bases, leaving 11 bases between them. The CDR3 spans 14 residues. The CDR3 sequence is CASSDGLGADTQYF. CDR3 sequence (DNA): TGTGCCAGCAGTGATGGTTTAGGGGCAGATACGCAGTATTTT.

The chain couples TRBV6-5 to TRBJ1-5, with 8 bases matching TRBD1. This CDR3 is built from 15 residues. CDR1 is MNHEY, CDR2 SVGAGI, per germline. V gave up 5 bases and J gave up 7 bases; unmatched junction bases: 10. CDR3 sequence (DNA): TGTGCCAGCAGTGACCCGGACAGGGCCAGCCAGCCCCAGCATTTT. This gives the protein CASSDPDRASQPQHF.

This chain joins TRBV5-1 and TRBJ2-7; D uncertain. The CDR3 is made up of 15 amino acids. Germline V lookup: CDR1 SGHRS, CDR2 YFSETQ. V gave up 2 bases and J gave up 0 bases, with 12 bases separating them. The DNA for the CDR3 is TGCGCCAGCAGCTTAGGACCGACGAGCTCCTACGAGCAGTACTTC. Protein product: CASSLGPTSSYEQYF. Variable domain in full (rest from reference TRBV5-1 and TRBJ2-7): KAGVTQTPRYLIKTRGQQVTLSCSPISGHRSVSWYQQTPGQGLQFLFEYFSETQRNKGNFPGRFSGRQFSNSRSEMNVSTLELGDSALYLCASSLGPTSSYEQYFGPGTRLTVT.

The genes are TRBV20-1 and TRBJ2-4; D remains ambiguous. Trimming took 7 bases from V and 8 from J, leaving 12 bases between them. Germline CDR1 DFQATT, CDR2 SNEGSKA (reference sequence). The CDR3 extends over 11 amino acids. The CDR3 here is CSGRVLDIQYF. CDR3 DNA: TGCAGTGGAAGGGTTTTGGACATTCAGTACTTC.

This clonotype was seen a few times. The CDR3: CATSDNDRGGYNEQFF. The CDR3 DNA is TGTGCCACCAGTGACAATGACAGGGGGGGGTACAATGAGCAGTTCTTC. This rearrangement joins TRBV24-1 to TRBJ2-1, with 9 bases fitting TRBD1. CDR3 length equals 16 residues. J gave up 4 bases and V 4 bases, and 7 bases lay outside the gene matches. Germline CDR1 reads KGHDR; CDR2 reads SFDVKD.

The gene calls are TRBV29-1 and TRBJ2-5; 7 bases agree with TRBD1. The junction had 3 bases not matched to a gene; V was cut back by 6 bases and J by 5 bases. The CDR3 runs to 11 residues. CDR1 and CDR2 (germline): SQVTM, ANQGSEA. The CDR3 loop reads CSVVTGETQYF. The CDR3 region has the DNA TGCAGCGTAGTGACAGGGGAGACCCAGTACTTC.

This CDR3 is CASSPQGPAGLNEQFF. Written as DNA, the CDR3 is TGTGCCAGCAGCCCCCAGGGACCAGCGGGGCTCAATGAGCAGTTCTTC. This sequence joins TRBV7-2 and TRBJ2-1; 7 nucleotides line up with TRBD2. This CDR3 is 16 amino acids long. Germline V gene lookup returns CDR1 SGHTA and CDR2 FQGNSA. Unmatched junction bases numbered 13, after V lost 5 bases and J lost 6 bases.

The CDR3 spells CASSAQAGGGEQFF. CDR3 nucleotides: TGTGCCAGCAGTGCGCAAGCGGGAGGGGGTGAGCAGTTCTTC. The V call is TRBV27, the J call TRBJ2-1; TRBD2 agrees at 10 bases. The CDR3 length is 14 residues. The junction had 7 bases not matched to a gene; V was cut back by 5 bases and J by 9 bases. CDR1 is MNHEY, CDR2 SMNVEV, per germline (reference sequence).

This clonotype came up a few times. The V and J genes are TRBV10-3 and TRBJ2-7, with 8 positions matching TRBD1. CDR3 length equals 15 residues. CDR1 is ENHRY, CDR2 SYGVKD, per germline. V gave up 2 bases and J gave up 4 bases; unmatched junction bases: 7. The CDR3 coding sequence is TGTGCCATCAGTGAGAGTACTACAGGGGGGTACGAGCAGTACTTC. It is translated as CAISESTTGGYEQYF.

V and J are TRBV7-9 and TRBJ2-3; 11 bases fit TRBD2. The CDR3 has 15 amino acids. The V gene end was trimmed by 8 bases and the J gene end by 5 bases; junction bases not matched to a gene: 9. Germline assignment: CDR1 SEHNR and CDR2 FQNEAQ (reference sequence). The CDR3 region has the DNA TGTGCCAGCGCCCGGCTAGCGGGAGGTGTAGATACGCAGTATTTT. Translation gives CASARLAGGVDTQYF.

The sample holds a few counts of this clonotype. CDR3 sequence (DNA): TGCAGCGGGGGACAGGGGATGAACACTGAAGCTTTCTTT. It specifies CSGGQGMNTEAFF. This chain joins TRBV29-1 and TRBJ1-1; 10 bases are a match to TRBD1. Germline V gene sequence: CDR1 SQVTM, CDR2 ANQGSEA. The junction had 2 bases not matched to a gene; V was cut back by 7 bases and J by 0 bases. The CDR3 totals 13 residues.

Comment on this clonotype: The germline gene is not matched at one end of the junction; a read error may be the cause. The CDR3 spells CSATSSGGSNQPRHF. In DNA form, the CDR3 reads TGCAGTGCCACTTCCTCAGGGGGAAGCAATCAGCCCCGGCATTTT. The V call is TRBV20-1, the J call TRBJ1-5; 7 bases align to TRBD1. CDR3 length equals 15 residues. Germline V gene data show CDR1 as DFQATT and CDR2 as SNEGSKA (reference sequence).

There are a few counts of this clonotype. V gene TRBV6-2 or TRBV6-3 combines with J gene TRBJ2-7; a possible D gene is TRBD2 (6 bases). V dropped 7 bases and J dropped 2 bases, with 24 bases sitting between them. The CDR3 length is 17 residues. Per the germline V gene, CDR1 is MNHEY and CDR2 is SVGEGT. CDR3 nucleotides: TGTGCCAGCACCCCTATTGTTGTAAGCGGAGGGGCCTACGAGCAGTACTTC. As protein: CASTPIVVSGGAYEQYF.

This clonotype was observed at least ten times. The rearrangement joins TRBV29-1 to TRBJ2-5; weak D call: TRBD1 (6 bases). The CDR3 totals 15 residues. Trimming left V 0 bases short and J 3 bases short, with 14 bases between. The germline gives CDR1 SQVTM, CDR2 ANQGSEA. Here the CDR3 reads CSVEDQHRVEETQYF. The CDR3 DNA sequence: TGCAGCGTTGAAGACCAACACAGGGTTGAAGAGACCCAGTACTTC.

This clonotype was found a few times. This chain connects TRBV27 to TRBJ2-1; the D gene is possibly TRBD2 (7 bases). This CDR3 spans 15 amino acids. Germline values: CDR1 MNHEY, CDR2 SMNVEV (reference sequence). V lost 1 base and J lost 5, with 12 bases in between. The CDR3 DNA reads TGTGCCAGCAGTTTATTGGGGGGGCCAAACAATGAGCAGTTCTTC. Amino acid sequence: CASSLLGGPNNEQFF.

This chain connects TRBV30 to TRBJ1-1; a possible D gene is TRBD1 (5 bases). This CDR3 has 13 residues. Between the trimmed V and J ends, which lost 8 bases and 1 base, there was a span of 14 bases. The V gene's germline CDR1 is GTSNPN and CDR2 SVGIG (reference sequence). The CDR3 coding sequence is TGTGCCCGAAAACAGGTGACGAACACTGAAGCTTTCTTT. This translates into CARKQVTNTEAFF.

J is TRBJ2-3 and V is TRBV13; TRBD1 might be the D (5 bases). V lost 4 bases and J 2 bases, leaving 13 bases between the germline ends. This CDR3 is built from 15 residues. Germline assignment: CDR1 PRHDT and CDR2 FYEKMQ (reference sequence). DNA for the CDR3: TGTGCCAGCAGCTCAAGGGGCAGACTCACAGATACGCAGTATTTT. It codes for CASSSRGRLTDTQYF.

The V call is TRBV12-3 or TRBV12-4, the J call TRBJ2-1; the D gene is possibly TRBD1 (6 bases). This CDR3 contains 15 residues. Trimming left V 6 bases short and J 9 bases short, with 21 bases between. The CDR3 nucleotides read TGTGCCAGCAGGTCTGTCAACAGGGAAGGCGGTGAGCAGTTCTTC. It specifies CASRSVNREGGEQFF.

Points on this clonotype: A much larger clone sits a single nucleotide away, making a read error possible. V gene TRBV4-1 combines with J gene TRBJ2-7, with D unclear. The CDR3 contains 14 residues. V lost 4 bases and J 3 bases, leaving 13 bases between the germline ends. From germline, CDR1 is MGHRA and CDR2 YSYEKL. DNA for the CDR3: TGCGCCAGCAGCCCCTGCACTGGGAACTACGAGCAGTACTTC. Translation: CASSPCTGNYEQYF.

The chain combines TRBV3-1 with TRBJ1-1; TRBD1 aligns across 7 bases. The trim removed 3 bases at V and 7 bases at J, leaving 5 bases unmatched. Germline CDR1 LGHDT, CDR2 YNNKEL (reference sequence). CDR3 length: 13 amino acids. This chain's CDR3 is CASSHQSGGEAFF. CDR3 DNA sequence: TGTGCCAGCAGCCATCAGTCAGGGGGTGAAGCTTTCTTT.

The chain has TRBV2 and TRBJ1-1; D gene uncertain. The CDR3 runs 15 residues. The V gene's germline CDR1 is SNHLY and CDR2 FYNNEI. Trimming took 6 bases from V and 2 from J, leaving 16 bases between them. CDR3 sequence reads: CASRAGNSFNTEAFF. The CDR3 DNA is TGTGCCAGCAGAGCCGGGAACAGTTTTAACACTGAAGCTTTCTTT.

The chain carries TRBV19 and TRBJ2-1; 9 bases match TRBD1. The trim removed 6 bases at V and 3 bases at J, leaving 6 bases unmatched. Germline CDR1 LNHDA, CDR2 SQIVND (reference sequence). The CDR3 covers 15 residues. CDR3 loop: CASREDRGVYNEQFF. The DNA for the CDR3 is TGTGCCAGTAGAGAAGACAGGGGGGTCTACAATGAGCAGTTCTTC.

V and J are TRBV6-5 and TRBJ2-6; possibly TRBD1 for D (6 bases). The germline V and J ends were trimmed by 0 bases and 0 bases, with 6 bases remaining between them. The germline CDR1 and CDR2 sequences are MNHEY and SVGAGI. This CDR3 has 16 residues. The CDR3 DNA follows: TGTGCCAGCAGTTACTCGGGGGCCTCTGGGGCCAACGTCCTGACTTTC. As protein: CASSYSGASGANVLTF.

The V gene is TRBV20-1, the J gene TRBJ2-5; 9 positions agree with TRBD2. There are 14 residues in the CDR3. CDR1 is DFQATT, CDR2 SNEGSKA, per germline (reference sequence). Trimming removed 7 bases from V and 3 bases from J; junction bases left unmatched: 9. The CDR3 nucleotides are TGCAGTGGCTACCCTAGCGGGGCCAAAGAGACCCAGTACTTC. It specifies CSGYPSGAKETQYF.